This TCR beta chain was documented in a study of technical replicates of blood from a few donors (TCRdb year 2017). The table lists this clone with a count of one. There is no known antigen for this receptor. Per-base qualities were not stored, and no clone one base away is much larger. The germline V gene encodes CDR1 SGHRS and CDR2 YFSETQ. Measured from the cysteine to the phenylalanine, the CDR3 is 13 residues long. The entry retains the CDR3 DNA only, 39 bases that are in frame from base 1. V is clipped by 0 bases and J by 6 bases, and the sequence between their germline boundaries is 9 bases long. Library preparation was by the immunoSEQ multiplex PCR assay. TCRdb mirrors the immuneACCESS table, restricted to in-frame sequences. Some clones are absent from its copies; in checked studies, under half trace to an unresolved V gene, and the reason for the others is unknown. In this sample the table shows around 80,000 clones, roughly 96% of which occur a single time. About 0.33% of the sample is taken by the ten largest.

Sequenced sample: T cells isolated from PBMCs. The sequence is built from TRBV5-1 and TRBJ1-1, with the D segment identity uncertain. The receptor was derived from a human donor in good health. CDR3 reads: CASSLVEGSEAFF. The DNA sequence is given as TGCGCCAGCAGCTTGGTGGAGGGCTCTGAAGCTTTCTTT.